The TCR beta chain under discussion was sequenced for a study of regulatory T cells in long-lasting Graves disease. Regarding the study as a whole: Thyroid tissue went unstudied; only peripheral blood was examined.

Construction of the TCR beta libraries employed iRepertoire HTBI primers in conjunction with Arm-PCR of CDR3 regions. TCRdb independently ran MiXCR on the multiplex PCR reads; one entry per CDR3 protein. The top ten clones hold roughly 25% of a sample with roughly 530,000 distinct CDR3 sequences, about 15% of them seen once. As for time point: newly diagnosed GD, antithyroid drugs for less than 3 months. Researchers made the TCR library from RNA that was extracted from PBMCs. Clinicians diagnosed Graves' disease using American Thyroid Association guidelines. This CDR3 comprises 16 residues. The V gene's germline CDR1 is SGHKS and CDR2 YYEKEE (reference sequence). Deletions cut 4 bases from V and 1 base from J, with 17 bases between. This clonotype was found many times. What it recognizes is unknown. These data were also reused for a study on T cells in Graves' hyperthyroidism and ophthalmopathy.

The sequence was obtained from a woman aged 35-65 years with Graves disease. The V and J genes are TRBV5-5 and TRBJ2-5; D may be TRBD1 (6 bases). Source: peripheral blood mononuclear cells (PBMCs), taken at new diagnosis, from a patient treated with antithyroid drugs. The DNA of the CDR3 is TGTGCCAGCAGCCCCCAGGGACATCCCCGCCAAGAGACCCAGTACTTC. Protein sequence: CASSPQGHPRQETQYF. The complete variable domain, with remaining parts taken from reference TRBV5-5 and TRBJ2-5, reads DAGVTQSPTHLIKTRGQQVTLRCSPISGHKSVSWYQQVLGQGPQFIFQYYEKEERGRGNFPDRFSARQFPNYSSELNVNALLLGDSALYLCASSPQGHPRQETQYFGPGTRLLVL.